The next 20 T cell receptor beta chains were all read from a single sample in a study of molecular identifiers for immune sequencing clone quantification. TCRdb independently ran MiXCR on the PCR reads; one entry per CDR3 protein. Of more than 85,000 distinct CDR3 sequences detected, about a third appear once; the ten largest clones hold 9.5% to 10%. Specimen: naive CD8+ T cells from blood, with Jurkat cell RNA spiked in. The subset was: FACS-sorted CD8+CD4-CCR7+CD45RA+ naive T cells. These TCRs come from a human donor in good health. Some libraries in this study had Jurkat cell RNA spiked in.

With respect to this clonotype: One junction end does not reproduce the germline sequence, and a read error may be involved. This chain's CDR3 is CACSLLITDTQYF. The CDR3 nucleotides read TGTGCCTGCAGTTTGCTGATCACAGATACGCAGTATTTT. V usage is TRBV28 and J usage is TRBJ2-3; D is undetermined. Looked up from germline, CDR1 is MDHEN and CDR2 is SYDVKM. The CDR3 totals 13 residues.

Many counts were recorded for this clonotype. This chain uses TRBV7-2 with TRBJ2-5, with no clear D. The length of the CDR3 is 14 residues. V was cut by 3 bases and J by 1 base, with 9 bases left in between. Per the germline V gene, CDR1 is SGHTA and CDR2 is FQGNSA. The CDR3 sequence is CASSFGTFQETQYF. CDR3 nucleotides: TGTGCCAGCAGCTTTGGTACCTTCCAAGAGACCCAGTACTTC.

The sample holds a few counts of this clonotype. The CDR3 coding sequence is TGCAGTGCACCCGGGACACGCATCTACGAGCAGTACTTC. It encodes CSAPGTRIYEQYF. This sequence joins TRBV20-1 and TRBJ2-7; tentative D call: TRBD1 (6 bases). The CDR3 spans 13 residues. Trimming took off 6 bases at V and 3 bases at J, with 15 bases between the two ends. Germline-derived CDR1 and CDR2 are DFQATT and SNEGSKA (reference sequence).

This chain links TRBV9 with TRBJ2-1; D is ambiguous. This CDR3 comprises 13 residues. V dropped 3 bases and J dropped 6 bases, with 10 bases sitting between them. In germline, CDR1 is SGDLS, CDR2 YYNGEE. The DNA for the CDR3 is TGTGCCAGCAGCGGCCCTCCAGCCAATGAGCAGTTCTTC. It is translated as CASSGPPANEQFF.

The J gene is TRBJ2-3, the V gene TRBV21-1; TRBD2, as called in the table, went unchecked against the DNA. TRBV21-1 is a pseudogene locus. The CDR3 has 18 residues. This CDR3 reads CASSKETEDQRSTDTQYF. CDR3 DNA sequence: TGTGCCAGCAGCAAAGAAACTGAGGACCAGCGGAGCACAGATACGCAGTATTTT.

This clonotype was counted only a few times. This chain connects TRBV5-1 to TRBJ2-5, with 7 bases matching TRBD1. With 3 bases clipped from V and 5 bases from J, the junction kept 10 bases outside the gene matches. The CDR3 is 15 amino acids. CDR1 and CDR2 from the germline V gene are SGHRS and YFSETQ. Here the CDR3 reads CASSSLDRTSETQYF. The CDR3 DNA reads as TGCGCCAGCAGCTCCCTGGACAGGACCTCGGAGACCCAGTACTTC.

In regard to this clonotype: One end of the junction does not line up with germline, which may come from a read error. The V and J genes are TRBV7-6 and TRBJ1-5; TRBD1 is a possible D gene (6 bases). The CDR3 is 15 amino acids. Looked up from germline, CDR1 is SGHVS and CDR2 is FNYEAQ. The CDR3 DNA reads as TGTGCCAGCAGCTTAGAACAGGGTCGAGGTCAGCCCCAGCAATTT. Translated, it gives CASSLEQGRGQPQQF. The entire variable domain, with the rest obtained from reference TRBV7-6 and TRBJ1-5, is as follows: GAGVSQSPRYKVTKRGQDVALRCDPISGHVSLYWYRQALGQGPEFLTYFNYEAQQDKSGLPNDRFSAERPEGSISTLTIQRTEQRDSAMYRCASSLEQGRGQPQQFGDGTRLSIL.

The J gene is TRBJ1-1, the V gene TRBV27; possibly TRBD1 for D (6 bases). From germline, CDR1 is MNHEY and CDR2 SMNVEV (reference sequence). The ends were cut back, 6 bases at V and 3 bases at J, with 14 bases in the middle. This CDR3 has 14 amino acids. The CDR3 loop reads CASSSLGADTEAFF. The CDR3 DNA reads TGTGCCAGCAGCTCGCTGGGGGCGGACACTGAAGCTTTCTTT.

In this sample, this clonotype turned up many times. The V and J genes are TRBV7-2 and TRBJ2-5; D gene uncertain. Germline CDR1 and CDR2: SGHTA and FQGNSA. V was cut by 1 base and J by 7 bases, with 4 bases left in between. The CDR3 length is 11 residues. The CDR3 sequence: CASSLEGTQYF. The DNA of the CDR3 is TGTGCCAGCAGCTTAGAGGGGACCCAGTACTTC.

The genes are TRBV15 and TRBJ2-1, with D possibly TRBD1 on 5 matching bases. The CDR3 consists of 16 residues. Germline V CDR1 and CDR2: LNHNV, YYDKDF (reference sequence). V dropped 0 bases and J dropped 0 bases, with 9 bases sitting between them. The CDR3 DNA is TGTGCCACCAGCAGAGATTTTCAGGGCTCCTACAATGAGCAGTTCTTC. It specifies CATSRDFQGSYNEQFF.

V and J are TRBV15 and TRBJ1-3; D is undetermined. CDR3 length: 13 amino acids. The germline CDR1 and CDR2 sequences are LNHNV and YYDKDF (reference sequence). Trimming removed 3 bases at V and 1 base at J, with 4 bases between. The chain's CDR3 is CATSSRSGNTIYF. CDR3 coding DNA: TGTGCCACCAGCAGCCGATCTGGAAACACCATATATTTT.

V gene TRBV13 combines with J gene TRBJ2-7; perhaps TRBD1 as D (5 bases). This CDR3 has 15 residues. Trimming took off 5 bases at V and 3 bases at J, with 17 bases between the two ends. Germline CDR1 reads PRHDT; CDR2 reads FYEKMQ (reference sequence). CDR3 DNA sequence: TGTGCCAGCAGCCTCCGGTCAGGGCTGCTCTACGAGCAGTACTTC. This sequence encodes CASSLRSGLLYEQYF. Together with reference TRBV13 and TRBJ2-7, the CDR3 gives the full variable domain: AAGVIQSPRHLIKEKRETATLKCYPIPRHDTVYWYQQGPGQDPQFLISFYEKMQSDKGSIPDRFSAQQFSDYHSELNMSSLELGDSALYFCASSLRSGLLYEQYFGPGTRLTVT.

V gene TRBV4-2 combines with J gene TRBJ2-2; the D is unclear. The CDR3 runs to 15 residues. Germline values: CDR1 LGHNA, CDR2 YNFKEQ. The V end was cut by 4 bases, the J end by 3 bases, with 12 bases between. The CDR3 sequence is CASSLAVPDTGELFF. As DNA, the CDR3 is TGTGCCAGCAGCCTCGCGGTCCCGGACACCGGGGAGCTGTTTTTT.

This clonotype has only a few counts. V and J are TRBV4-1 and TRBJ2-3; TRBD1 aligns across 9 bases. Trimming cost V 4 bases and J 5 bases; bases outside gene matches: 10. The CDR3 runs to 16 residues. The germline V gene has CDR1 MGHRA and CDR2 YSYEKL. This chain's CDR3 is CASSRENRGLIDTQYF. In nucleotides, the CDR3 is TGCGCCAGCAGCCGAGAAAACAGGGGGCTGATAGATACGCAGTATTTT.

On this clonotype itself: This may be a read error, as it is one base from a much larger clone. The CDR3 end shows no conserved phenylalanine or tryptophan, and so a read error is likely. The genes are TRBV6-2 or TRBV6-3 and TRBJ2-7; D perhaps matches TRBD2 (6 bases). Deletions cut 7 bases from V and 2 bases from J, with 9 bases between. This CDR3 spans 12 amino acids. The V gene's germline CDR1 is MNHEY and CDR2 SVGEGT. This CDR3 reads CASTGGTYEQYI. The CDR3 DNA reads TGTGCCAGCACCGGCGGGACCTACGAGCAGTACATC.

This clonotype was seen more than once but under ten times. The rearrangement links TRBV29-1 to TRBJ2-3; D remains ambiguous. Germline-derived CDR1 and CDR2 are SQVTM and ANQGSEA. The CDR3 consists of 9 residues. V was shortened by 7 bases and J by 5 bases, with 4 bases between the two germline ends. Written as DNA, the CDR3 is TGCAGCGAGGGAGATACGCAGTATTTT. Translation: CSEGDTQYF.

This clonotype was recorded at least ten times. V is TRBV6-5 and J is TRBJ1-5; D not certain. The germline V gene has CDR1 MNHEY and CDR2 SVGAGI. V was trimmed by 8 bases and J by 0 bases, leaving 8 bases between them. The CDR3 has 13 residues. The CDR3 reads CASGVFSNQPQHF. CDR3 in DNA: TGTGCCAGCGGGGTCTTTAGCAATCAGCCCCAGCATTTT.

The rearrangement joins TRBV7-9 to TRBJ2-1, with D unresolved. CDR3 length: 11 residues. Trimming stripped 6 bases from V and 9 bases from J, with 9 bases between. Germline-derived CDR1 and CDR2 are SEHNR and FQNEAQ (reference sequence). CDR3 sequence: CASSLSPEQFF. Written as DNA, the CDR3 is TGTGCCAGCAGTTTGTCCCCTGAGCAGTTCTTC.

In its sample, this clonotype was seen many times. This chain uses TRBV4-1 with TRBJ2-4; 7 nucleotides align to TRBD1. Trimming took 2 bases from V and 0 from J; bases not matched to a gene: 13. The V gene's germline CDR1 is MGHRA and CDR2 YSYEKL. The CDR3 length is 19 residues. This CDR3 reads CASSQPPGQMPLAKNIQYF. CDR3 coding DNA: TGCGCCAGCAGCCAACCCCCGGGACAGATGCCTCTAGCCAAAAACATTCAGTACTTC.

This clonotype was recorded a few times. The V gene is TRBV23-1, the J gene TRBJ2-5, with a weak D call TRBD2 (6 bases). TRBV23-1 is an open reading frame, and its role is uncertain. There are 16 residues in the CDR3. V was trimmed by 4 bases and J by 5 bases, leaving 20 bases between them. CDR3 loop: CASSPLRGRRIETQYF. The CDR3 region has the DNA TGCGCCAGCAGTCCCCTCCGGGGGAGGCGGATTGAGACCCAGTACTTC.